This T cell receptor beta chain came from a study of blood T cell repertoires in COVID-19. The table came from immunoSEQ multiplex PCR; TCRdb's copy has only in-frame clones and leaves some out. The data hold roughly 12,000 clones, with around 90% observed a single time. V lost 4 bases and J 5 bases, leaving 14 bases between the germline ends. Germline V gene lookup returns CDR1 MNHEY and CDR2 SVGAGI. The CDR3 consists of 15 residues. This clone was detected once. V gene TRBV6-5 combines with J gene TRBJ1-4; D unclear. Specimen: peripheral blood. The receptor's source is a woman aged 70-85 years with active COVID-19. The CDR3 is CASSSSGRRNEKLFF. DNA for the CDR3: TGTGCCAGCAGTTCCTCGGGCAGGCGAAATGAAAAACTGTTTTTT.